This TCR beta chain was retrieved from a study of blood T cell repertoires in COVID-19. Looking at the study overall: COVID-19 samples collected from the United States, Italy and Spain covered acute and convalescent phases. T cells, B-cell-depleted T cells, or PBMCs supplied cDNA or gDNA.

Original processing notes: Amplifying reference gene primers gave estimates of nucleated cell counts. Clones were read by immunoSEQ multiplex PCR, and TCRdb kept only the in-frame ones, dropping some. D and trimming come from the DNA, and the V and J calls and clone size come from that table. The profile shows hundreds of thousands of clones, 80% to 90% of them singletons. CDR3 length: 15 amino acids. The ends lost 3 bases at V and 4 bases at J; junction bases unmatched: 8. The germline V gene encodes CDR1 KGHSH and CDR2 LQKENI. The chain uses TRBV18 and TRBJ1-1; 7 bases align to TRBD1. This sequence was found in a woman in her thirties with active or convalescent COVID-19. Sequenced: peripheral blood. CDR3 loop: CASSPGSGGSTEAFF. CDR3 DNA sequence: TGTGCCAGCTCACCGGGATCAGGGGGGAGCACTGAAGCTTTCTTT.